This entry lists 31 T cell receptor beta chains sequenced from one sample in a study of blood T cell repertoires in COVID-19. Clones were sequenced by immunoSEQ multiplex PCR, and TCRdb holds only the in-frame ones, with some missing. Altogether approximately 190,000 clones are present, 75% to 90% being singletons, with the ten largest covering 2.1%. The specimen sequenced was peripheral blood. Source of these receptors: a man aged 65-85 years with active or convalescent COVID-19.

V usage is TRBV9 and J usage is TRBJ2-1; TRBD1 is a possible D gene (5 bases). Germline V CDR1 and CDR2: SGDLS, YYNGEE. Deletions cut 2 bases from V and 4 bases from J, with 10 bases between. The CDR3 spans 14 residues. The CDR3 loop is CASSVQGAYNEQFF. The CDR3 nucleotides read TGTGCCAGCAGCGTTCAGGGTGCGTACAATGAGCAGTTCTTC.

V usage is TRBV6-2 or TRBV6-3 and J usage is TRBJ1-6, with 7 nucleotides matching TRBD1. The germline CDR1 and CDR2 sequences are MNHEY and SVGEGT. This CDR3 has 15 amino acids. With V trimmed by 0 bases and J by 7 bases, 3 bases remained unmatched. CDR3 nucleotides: TGTGCCAGCAGTTACTCGGAGACAGGGAATTCACCCCTCCACTTT. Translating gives CASSYSETGNSPLHF.

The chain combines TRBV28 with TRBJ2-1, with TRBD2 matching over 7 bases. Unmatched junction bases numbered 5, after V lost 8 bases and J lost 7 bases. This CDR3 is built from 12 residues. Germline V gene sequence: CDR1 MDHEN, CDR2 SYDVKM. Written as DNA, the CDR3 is TGTGCCAGCGCGGGAGACGGGAATGAGCAGTTCTTC. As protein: CASAGDGNEQFF. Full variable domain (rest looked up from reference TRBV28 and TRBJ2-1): DVKVTQSSRYLVKRTGEKVFLECVQDMDHENMFWYRQDPGLGLRLIYFSYDVKMKEKGDIPEGYSVSREKKERFSLILESASTNQTSMYLCASAGDGNEQFFGPGTRLTVL.

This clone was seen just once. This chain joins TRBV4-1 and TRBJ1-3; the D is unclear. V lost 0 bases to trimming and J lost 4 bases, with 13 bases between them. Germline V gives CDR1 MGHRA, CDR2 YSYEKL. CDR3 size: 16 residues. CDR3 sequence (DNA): TGCGCCAGCAGCCAAGATGCGCCAGGTGCGGGAAACACCATATATTTT. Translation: CASSQDAPGAGNTIYF.

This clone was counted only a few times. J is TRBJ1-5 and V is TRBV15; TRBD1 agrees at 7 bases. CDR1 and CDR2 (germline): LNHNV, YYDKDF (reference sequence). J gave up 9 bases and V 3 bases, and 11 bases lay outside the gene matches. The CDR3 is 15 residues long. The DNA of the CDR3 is TGTGCCACCAGCAGGAGGACAGGCCACCGATCGCCCCAGCATTTT. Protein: CATSRRTGHRSPQHF.

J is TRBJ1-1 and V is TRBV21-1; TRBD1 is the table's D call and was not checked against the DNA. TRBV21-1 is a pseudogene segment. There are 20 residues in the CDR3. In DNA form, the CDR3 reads TGTGCCAGCAGCACCCGACAGAGGATACCTCTAACTGAAGCGAAGTTTGAAGCTTTCTTT. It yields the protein CASSTRQRIPLTEAKFEAFF.

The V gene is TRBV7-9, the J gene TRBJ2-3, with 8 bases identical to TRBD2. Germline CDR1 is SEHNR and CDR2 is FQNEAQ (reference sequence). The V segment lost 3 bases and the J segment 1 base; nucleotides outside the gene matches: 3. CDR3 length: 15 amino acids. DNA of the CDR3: TGTGCCAGCAGCTTCGGACTAGCTGGCACAGATACGCAGTATTTT. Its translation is CASSFGLAGTDTQYF.

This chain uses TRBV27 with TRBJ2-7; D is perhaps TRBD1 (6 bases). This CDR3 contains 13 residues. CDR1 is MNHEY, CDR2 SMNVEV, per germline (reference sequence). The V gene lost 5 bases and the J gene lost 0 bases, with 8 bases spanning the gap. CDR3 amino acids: CASSTGSSYEQYF. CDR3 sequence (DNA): TGTGCCAGCAGTACAGGGAGCTCCTACGAGCAGTACTTC.

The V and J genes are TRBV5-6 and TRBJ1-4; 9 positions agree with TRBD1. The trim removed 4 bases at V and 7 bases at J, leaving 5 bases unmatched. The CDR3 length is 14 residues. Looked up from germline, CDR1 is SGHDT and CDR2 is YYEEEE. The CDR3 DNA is TGTGCCAGCAGCCAAACAGGGGGCGGTGAAAAACTGTTTTTT. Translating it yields CASSQTGGGEKLFF. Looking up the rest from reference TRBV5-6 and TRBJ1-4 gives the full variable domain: DAGVTQSPTHLIKTRGQQVTLRCSPKSGHDTVSWYQQALGQGPQFIFQYYEEEERQRGNFPDRFSGHQFPNYSSELNVNALLLGDSALYLCASSQTGGGEKLFFGSGTQLSVL.

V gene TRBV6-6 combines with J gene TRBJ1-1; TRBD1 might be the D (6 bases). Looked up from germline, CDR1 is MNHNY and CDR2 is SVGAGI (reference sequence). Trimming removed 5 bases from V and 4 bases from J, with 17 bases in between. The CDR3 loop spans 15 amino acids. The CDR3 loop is CASSQPGGGGTEAFF. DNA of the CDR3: TGTGCCAGCAGTCAACCGGGGGGCGGGGGCACTGAAGCTTTCTTT.

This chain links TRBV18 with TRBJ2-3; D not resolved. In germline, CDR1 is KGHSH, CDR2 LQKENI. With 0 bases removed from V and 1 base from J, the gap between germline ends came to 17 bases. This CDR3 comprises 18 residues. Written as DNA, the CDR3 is TGTGCCAGCTCACCACCTGGGCGTCGACATCTGGGCACAGATACGCAGTATTTT. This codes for CASSPPGRRHLGTDTQYF.

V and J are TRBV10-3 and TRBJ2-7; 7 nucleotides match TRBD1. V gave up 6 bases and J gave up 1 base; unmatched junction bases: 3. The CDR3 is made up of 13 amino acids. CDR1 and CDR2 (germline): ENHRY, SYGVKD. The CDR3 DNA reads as TGTGCCATCAGCCTGGGACAGTCCTACGAGCAGTACTTC. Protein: CAISLGQSYEQYF.

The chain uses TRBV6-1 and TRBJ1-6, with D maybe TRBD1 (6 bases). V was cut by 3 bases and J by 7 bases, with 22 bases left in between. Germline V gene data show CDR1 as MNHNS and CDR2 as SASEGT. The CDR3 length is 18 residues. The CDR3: CASSDSNRVWILNSPLHF. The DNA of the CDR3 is TGTGCCAGCAGTGATTCGAACAGGGTATGGATTTTGAATTCACCCCTCCACTTT.

CDR3 protein: CASSALGSRSNQPQHF. DNA for the CDR3: TGTGCCAGCAGTGCCCTTGGTTCGAGGAGCAATCAGCCCCAGCATTTT. The chain has TRBV2 and TRBJ1-5; D is unresolved. Germline CDR1 is SNHLY and CDR2 is FYNNEI. V lost 4 bases and J lost 1, with 14 bases in between. The CDR3 runs 16 residues. Full variable domain (outside the CDR3, taken from reference TRBV2 and TRBJ1-5): EPEVTQTPSHQVTQMGQEVILRCVPISNHLYFYWYRQILGQKVEFLVSFYNNEISEKSEIFDDQFSVERPDGSNFTLKIRSTKLEDSAMYFCASSALGSRSNQPQHFGDGTRLSIL.

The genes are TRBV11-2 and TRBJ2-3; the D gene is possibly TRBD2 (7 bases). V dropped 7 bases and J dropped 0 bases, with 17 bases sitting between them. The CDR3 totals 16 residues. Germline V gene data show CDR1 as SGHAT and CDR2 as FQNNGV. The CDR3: CASTLGGGASTDTQYF. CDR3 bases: TGTGCCAGCACTCTCGGTGGGGGGGCTAGCACAGATACGCAGTATTTT.

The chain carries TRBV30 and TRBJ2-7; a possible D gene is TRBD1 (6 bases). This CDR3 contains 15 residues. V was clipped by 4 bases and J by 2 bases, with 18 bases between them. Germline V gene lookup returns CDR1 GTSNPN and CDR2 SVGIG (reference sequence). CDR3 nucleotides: TGTGCCTGGAACAGGGTTGCCAGAGCGCCCTACGAGCAGTACTTC. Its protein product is CAWNRVARAPYEQYF. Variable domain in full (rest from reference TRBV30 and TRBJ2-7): SQTIHQWPATLVQPVGSPLSLECTVEGTSNPNLYWYRQAAGRGLQLLFYSVGIGQISSEVPQNLSASRPQDRQFILSSKKLLLSDSGFYLCAWNRVARAPYEQYFGPGTRLTVT.

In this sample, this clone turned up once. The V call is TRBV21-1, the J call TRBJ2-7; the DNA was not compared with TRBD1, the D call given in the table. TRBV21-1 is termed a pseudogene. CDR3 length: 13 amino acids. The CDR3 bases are TGTGCCAGCAGCAAAGGACAGGGGGACGAGCAGTACTTC. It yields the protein CASSKGQGDEQYF.

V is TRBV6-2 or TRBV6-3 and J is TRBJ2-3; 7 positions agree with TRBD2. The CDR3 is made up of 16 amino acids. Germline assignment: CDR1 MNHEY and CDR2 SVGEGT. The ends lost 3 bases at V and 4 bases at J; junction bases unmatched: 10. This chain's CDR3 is CASSYFQASGSDTQYF. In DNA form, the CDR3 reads TGTGCCAGCAGTTATTTCCAGGCTAGCGGATCAGATACGCAGTATTTT.

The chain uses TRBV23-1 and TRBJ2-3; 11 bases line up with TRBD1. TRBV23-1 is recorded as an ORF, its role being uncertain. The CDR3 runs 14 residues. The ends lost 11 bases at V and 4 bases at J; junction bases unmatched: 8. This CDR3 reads CARGGQGEADTQYF. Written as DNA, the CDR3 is TGCGCCCGTGGGGGACAGGGGGAGGCAGATACGCAGTATTTT.

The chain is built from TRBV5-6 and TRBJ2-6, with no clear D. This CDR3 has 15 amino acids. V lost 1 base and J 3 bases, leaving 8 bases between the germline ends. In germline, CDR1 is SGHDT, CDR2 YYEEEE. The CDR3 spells CASSLRGSGANVLTF. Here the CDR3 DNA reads TGTGCCAGCAGCTTGAGAGGCAGTGGGGCCAACGTCCTGACTTTC.

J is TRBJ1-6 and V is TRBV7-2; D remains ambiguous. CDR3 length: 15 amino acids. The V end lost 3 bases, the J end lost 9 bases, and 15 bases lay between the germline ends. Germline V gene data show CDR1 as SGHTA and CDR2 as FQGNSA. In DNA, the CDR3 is TGTGCCAGCAGCTTCTCACCAGGTAGCGGTTCACCCCTCCACTTT. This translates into CASSFSPGSGSPLHF.

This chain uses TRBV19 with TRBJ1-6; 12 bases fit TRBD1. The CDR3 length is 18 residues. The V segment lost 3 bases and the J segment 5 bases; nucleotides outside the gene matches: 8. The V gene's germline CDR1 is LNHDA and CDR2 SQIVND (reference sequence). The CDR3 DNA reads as TGTGCCAGTAGTATCTCAGGGACAGGGGGCGCAGATAATTCACCCCTCCACTTT. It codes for CASSISGTGGADNSPLHF.

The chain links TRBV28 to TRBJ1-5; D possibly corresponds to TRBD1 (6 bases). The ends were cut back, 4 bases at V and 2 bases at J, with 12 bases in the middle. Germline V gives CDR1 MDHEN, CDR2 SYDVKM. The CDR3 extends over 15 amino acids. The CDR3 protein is CASSSETGRNQPQHF. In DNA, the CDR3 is TGTGCCAGCAGTTCGGAGACAGGTCGCAATCAGCCCCAGCATTTT. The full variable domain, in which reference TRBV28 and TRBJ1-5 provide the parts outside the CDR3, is DVKVTQSSRYLVKRTGEKVFLECVQDMDHENMFWYRQDPGLGLRLIYFSYDVKMKEKGDIPEGYSVSREKKERFSLILESASTNQTSMYLCASSSETGRNQPQHFGDGTRLSIL.

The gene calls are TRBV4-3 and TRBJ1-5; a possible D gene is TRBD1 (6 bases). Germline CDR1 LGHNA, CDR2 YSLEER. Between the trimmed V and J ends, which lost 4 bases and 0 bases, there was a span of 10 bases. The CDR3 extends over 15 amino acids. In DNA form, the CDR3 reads TGCGCCAGCAGCCCGGGACACAATAGCAATCAGCCCCAGCATTTT. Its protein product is CASSPGHNSNQPQHF.

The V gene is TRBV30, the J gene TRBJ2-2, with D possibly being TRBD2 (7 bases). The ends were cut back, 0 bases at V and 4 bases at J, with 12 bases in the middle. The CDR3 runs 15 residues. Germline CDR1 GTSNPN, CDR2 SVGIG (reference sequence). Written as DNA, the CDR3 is TGTGCCTGGAGTGTAGTGGGAGGGGGCACCGGGGAGCTGTTTTTT. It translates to CAWSVVGGGTGELFF.

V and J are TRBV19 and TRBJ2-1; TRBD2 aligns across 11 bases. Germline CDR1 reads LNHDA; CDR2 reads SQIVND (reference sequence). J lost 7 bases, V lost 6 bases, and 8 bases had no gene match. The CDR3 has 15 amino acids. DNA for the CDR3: TGTGCCAGTAGGGCCGGGACTAGCGGCCGGAATGAGCAGTTCTTC. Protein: CASRAGTSGRNEQFF.

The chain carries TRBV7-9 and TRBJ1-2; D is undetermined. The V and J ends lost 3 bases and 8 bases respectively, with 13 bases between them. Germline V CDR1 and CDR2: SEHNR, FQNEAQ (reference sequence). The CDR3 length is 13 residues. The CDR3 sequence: CASSFGGANGYTF. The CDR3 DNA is TGTGCCAGCAGCTTCGGTGGAGCCAACGGCTACACCTTC.

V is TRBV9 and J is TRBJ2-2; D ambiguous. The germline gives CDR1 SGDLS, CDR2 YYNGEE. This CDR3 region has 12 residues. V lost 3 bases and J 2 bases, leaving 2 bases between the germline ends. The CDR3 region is CASSANTGELFF. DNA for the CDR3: TGTGCCAGCAGCGCAAACACCGGGGAGCTGTTTTTT. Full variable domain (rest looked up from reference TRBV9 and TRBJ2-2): DSGVTQTPKHLITATGQRVTLRCSPRSGDLSVYWYQQSLDQGLQFLIQYYNGEERAKGNILERFSAQQFPDLHSELNLSSLELGDSALYFCASSANTGELFFGEGSRLTVL.

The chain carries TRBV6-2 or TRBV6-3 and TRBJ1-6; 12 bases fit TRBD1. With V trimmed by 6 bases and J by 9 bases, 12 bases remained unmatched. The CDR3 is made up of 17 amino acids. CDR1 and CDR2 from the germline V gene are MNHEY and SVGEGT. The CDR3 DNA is TGTGCCAGCAGCCGTTCCGGGACAGGGGGCTTTGGTTCACCCCTCCACTTT. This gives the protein CASSRSGTGGFGSPLHF.

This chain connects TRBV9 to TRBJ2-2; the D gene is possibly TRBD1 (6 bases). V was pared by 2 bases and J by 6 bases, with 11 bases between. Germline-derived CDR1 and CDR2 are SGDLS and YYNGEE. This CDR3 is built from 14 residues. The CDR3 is CASSVGARPGELFF. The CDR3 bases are TGTGCCAGCAGCGTGGGGGCGCGGCCCGGGGAGCTGTTTTTT.

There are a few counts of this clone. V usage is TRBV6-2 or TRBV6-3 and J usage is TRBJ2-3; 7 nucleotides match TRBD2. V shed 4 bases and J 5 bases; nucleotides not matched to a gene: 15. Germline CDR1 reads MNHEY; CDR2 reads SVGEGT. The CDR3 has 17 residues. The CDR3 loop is CASSFTWAAGEKDTQYF. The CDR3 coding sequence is TGTGCCAGCAGTTTCACTTGGGCCGCGGGAGAGAAAGATACGCAGTATTTT.